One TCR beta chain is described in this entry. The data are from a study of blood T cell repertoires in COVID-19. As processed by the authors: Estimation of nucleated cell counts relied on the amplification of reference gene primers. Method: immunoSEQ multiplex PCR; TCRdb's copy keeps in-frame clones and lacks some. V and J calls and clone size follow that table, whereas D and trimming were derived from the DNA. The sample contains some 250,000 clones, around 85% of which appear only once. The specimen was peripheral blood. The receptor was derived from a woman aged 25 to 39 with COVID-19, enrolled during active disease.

The CDR3 nucleotides are TGTGCCACCAGCACCAGGGGTCCTAGCACAGATACGCAGTATTTT. Its translation is CATSTRGPSTDTQYF. This chain joins TRBV15 and TRBJ2-3; D is possibly TRBD1 (6 bases). The CDR3 runs 15 residues. Germline V gene sequence: CDR1 LNHNV, CDR2 YYDKDF (reference sequence). V shed 4 bases and J shed 0 bases, with 11 bases lying between them. The full variable domain, with the rest looked up from reference TRBV15 and TRBJ2-3, is DAMVIQNPRYQVTQFGKPVTLSCSQTLNHNVMYWYQQKSSQAPKLLFHYYDKDFNNEADTPDNFQSRRPNTSFCFLDIRSPGLGDTAMYLCATSTRGPSTDTQYFGPGTRLTVL.